This note documents a single T cell receptor beta chain sequence. These data originate in a study of OX40 agonist ivuxolimab in advanced cancers. Only in-frame clones appear in the TCRdb table, and some are missing; sequencing was by immunoSEQ multiplex PCR. Here the sample spans fewer than 45,000 clones, about 89% being singletons. The CDR3 covers 14 residues. CDR1 is SGDLS and CDR2 is YYNGEE in the germline V gene. V shed 7 bases and J shed 1 base, with 9 bases lying between them. The J gene is TRBJ2-6, the V gene TRBV9, with D possibly TRBD1 on 5 matching bases. The specimen comprised CD4+ or CD8+ T cells sorted from blood, sampled in a trial of the OX40 agonist ivuxolimab. This TCR was sampled from an adult with an advanced solid tumor such as melanoma, head and neck, liver or kidney cancer. CDR3 nucleotide sequence: TGTGCCAGCGGCGCAGGGTCTGGGGCCAACGTCCTGACTTTC. It codes for CASGAGSGANVLTF.